The 13 T cell receptor beta chains given below trace back to one sample, sequenced in a study of T cell responses to AZD1222 COVID-19 vaccine. Here immunoSEQ multiplex PCR was the method, and the copy in TCRdb shows in-frame clones only, minus some. The data hold some 130,000 clones, with under 95% observed a single time. Sequencing used peripheral blood, obtained on day 0 of AZD1222 vaccination. These receptor sequences come from an adult in good health.

In regard to this clone: This specimen includes other DNA sequences encoding the same CDR3. The chain links TRBV27 to TRBJ2-5, with 9 nucleotides matching TRBD1. CDR1 is MNHEY, CDR2 SMNVEV, per germline (reference sequence). J lost 5 bases, V lost 5 bases, and 6 bases had no gene match. The CDR3 length is 14 residues. CDR3 protein: CASSRQGGGETQYF. CDR3 DNA sequence: TGTGCCAGCAGTAGACAGGGGGGAGGGGAGACCCAGTACTTC.

The genes are TRBV4-1 and TRBJ1-2; D is undetermined. With 1 base removed from V and 5 bases from J, the gap between germline ends came to 17 bases. The CDR3 is made up of 16 amino acids. From germline, CDR1 is MGHRA and CDR2 YSYEKL. This chain's CDR3 is CASSQVRSGSGYGYTF. The CDR3 DNA is TGCGCCAGCAGCCAAGTCCGAAGTGGGTCGGGGTATGGCTACACCTTC.

The chain employs TRBV29-1 and TRBJ1-1; tentative D call: TRBD1 (5 bases). Germline V gene data show CDR1 as SQVTM and CDR2 as ANQGSEA. V was trimmed by 0 bases and J by 8 bases, leaving 13 bases between them. The CDR3 runs 13 residues. CDR3 region: CSVEDSGQTEAFF. For the CDR3, the DNA is TGCAGCGTTGAAGATTCGGGGCAAACAGAAGCTTTCTTT.

Note on this clone: The junction shows a germline mismatch at one end, possibly a read error. The chain uses TRBV12-3 or TRBV12-4 and TRBJ2-3, with TRBD1 matching 10 bases. The CDR3 runs 11 residues. CDR3 sequence reads: CASSPGQGVDF. DNA for the CDR3: TGTGCCAGCAGTCCCGGACAGGGGGTGGATTTT.

This sequence joins TRBV5-8 and TRBJ2-3, with D maybe TRBD1 (5 bases). The germline gives CDR1 SGHTS, CDR2 YDEGEE. Deletions cut 10 bases from V and 0 bases from J, with 18 bases between. The CDR3 is 15 amino acids. CDR3 sequence: CACTESGASTDTQYF. The CDR3 nucleotides are TGTGCCTGTACCGAGAGTGGGGCTAGCACAGATACGCAGTATTTT.

This clone was found a few times. The chain has TRBV11-2 and TRBJ1-1; D is perhaps TRBD1 (6 bases). The germline V gene encodes CDR1 SGHAT and CDR2 FQNNGV. This CDR3 has 15 amino acids. With 1 base removed from V and 3 bases from J, the gap between germline ends came to 12 bases. The CDR3 protein is CASSLGWTEDTEAFF. Here the CDR3 DNA reads TGTGCCAGCAGCTTAGGGTGGACAGAGGACACTGAAGCTTTCTTT.

The chain recombines TRBV29-1 with TRBJ1-5; tentative D call: TRBD1 (5 bases). V was trimmed by 3 bases and J by 5 bases, leaving 17 bases between them. CDR1 is SQVTM and CDR2 is ANQGSEA in the germline V gene. This CDR3 is built from 15 residues. CDR3 in DNA: TGCAGCGTTGAGACGAAAAGGGGTCGGGATCAGCCCCAGCATTTT. Its translation is CSVETKRGRDQPQHF.

The chain has TRBV18 and TRBJ2-3, with D tentatively TRBD2 (5 bases). Germline CDR1 reads KGHSH; CDR2 reads LQKENI. V lost 2 bases, J lost 0 bases, and 6 bases lay in between. The CDR3 extends over 14 amino acids. The CDR3 DNA sequence: TGTGCCAGCTCACCATGGACTAGCACAGATACGCAGTATTTT. Its protein product is CASSPWTSTDTQYF.

The rearrangement links TRBV7-9 to TRBJ1-1, with D unclear. Trimming removed 7 bases at V and 0 bases at J, with 3 bases between. From germline, CDR1 is SEHNR and CDR2 FQNEAQ (reference sequence). The CDR3 totals 11 residues. The CDR3 DNA is TGTGCCAGCAACATGAACACTGAAGCTTTCTTT. Protein: CASNMNTEAFF. Together with reference TRBV7-9 and TRBJ1-1, the CDR3 gives the full variable domain: DTGVSQNPRHKITKRGQNVTFRCDPISEHNRLYWYRQTLGQGPEFLTYFQNEAQLEKSRLLSDRFSAERPKGSFSTLEIQRTEQGDSAMYLCASNMNTEAFFGQGTRLTVV.

V and J are TRBV5-1 and TRBJ1-1; 7 bases align to TRBD1. The germline gives CDR1 SGHRS, CDR2 YFSETQ. CDR3 size: 15 residues. Trimming removed 5 bases from V and 2 bases from J; junction bases left unmatched: 9. CDR3 DNA: TGCGCCAGCAGTAGGACAGGTGGGCGTAACACTGAAGCTTTCTTT. Amino acids: CASSRTGGRNTEAFF.

The chain couples TRBV4-1 to TRBJ2-2, with D perhaps TRBD1 or TRBD2 (5 bases each). CDR1 MGHRA and CDR2 YSYEKL come from the germline V gene. The V end was cut by 3 bases, the J end by 1 base, with 12 bases between. The CDR3 spans 16 residues. The CDR3, as DNA: TGCGCCAGCAGCCATCCCGGGACGGGGAACACCGGGGAGCTGTTTTTT. This translates into CASSHPGTGNTGELFF.

The chain carries TRBV5-4 and TRBJ2-3, with 8 bases identical to TRBD1. The germline V gene has CDR1 SGHNT and CDR2 YYREEE (reference sequence). The CDR3 extends over 14 amino acids. After removal of 4 bases from V and 5 bases from J, the junction contained 6 bases not matched to a gene. This CDR3 reads CASSNGQGIDTQYF. The CDR3 nucleotides are TGTGCCAGCAGCAACGGACAGGGTATAGATACGCAGTATTTT.

The V call is TRBV5-1, the J call TRBJ1-4, with D unresolved. Germline V gene lookup returns CDR1 SGHRS and CDR2 YFSETQ. This CDR3 region has 13 residues. V lost 1 base and J 8 bases, leaving 9 bases between the germline ends. This CDR3 is CASSLNLGEKLFF. In nucleotides, the CDR3 is TGCGCCAGCAGCTTGAACCTAGGGGAAAAACTGTTTTTT.